Here is one T cell receptor beta chain with its context. Its specificity is not known. The sample carries other DNA sequences with the same CDR3. The data stem from a study of shared clonotypes between healthy human individuals. The study's findings and limits: Clonotypes not shared had lower generation probabilities than those common to all four donors. Despite large depth, rarefaction showed incomplete sorted-subset sequencing.

Germline V gene sequence: CDR1 SGHRS, CDR2 YFSETQ. The CDR3 contains 13 residues. V lost 0 bases and J 2 bases, leaving 5 bases between the germline ends. Assay execution took place at the deep level. Genomic DNA of each subset was evenly split across several immunoSEQ plates. The method was immunoSEQ multiplex PCR; TCRdb's version includes in-frame clones alone and lacks a portion of them. The sample consists of around 350,000 clones, around 70% of them appearing once. The chain has TRBV5-1 and TRBJ2-5, with D hard to call. What was sequenced was memory CD4+ T cells sorted from blood. Subset indicated: CD45RA-negative fraction. The TCR comes from a man younger than 45 in good health. The CDR3 DNA reads as TGCGCCAGCAGCTTGGGTCAACAAGAGACCCAGTACTTC. It specifies CASSLGQQETQYF.